The source of this T cell receptor (beta chain) is a study of blood T cell repertoires in COVID-19 (dated by TCRdb to between 2020 and 2021). The study in broad terms: Samples from collaborators originated in the United States, Italy and Spain and spanned both the acute and convalescent phases of COVID-19. The prospective study material was composed of cDNA or gDNA derived from T cells, B-cell-depleted T cells, or PBMCs. Subjects who had been exposed to COVID-19, were actively infected with it, or had recovered from it provided the deeply sampled blood TCRbeta repertoires that made up the dataset. The repertoires were released in a freely available public database intended as a resource for research on the immune response to SARS-CoV-2. Samples were obtained from the ongoing ImmuneRACE study (first 160 participants) and from 1,254 subjects provided by 6 global collaborators. A de-identified subject ID, COVID-19 status, age in years and sex were almost always included in the sample metadata. Where available, HLA class I and class II types were obtained from metadata supplied by the sample provider rather than from assay-based typing.

About this clone itself: The antigen this receptor binds is unknown. Base qualities are not provided; no much larger clone lies one nucleotide away.

The immunoSEQ Assay, a bias-controlled multiplex PCR, was used to amplify TCRbeta CDR3 regions from genomic DNA. Concerning the study's data processing: Nucleated cell counts per sample were estimated from amplification of reference gene primers within the assay. To quantify the absolute abundance of each unique TCRbeta CDR3 rearrangement, sequence reads were collapsed and filtered. For each sample, productive Simpson clonality was calculated as the square root of Simpson's diversity index over productive rearrangements. The clones in this table, taken by TCRdb from immuneACCESS, are in-frame only. Not every clone is retained; where verified, under half of the shortfall comes from an unresolved V gene, and the cause of the rest is unknown. Clone size and the V and J calls come from that table; the DNA yielded D and trimming. Across this sample there are approximately 250,000 clones, with approximately 90% seen only once. Jointly, the top ten make up 0.95% to 1.5% of the sample.

The full study reports these points: How much clinical and demographic metadata was included differed by source and by participant, and the metadata was provided uncurated.

Participants in the prospective study were enrolled through a virtual design, were aged roughly 18 to 90 years, and lived in fewer than 30 United States geographic areas. In the prospective study, cohorts were assigned on the basis of participant-reported clinical history obtained from a screening survey and a study questionnaire. In the prospective study, whole blood, serum and a nasopharyngeal or oropharyngeal swab were collected from each participant by mobile phlebotomists. Prospective study participants could optionally give additional blood draws and questionnaires over a roughly two-month period. Before DNA extraction, blood samples from the prospective study were shipped at room temperature or frozen. The CDR3 measures 17 amino acids from cysteine to phenylalanine. Just CDR3 DNA is preserved here, 51 bases in frame from base 1. The CDR1 and CDR2 encoded by the germline V gene (reference sequence) are MNHEY and SMNVEV. The V end gives up 2 bases and the J end 4 bases, leaving 11 bases in the junction not matched to a gene.

The sequence derives from a woman in her thirties or forties with acute COVID-19. Sequencing was performed on PBMCs or T cells enriched from blood (not recorded which). Here the chain combines TRBV27 and TRBJ2-1; TRBD1 fits 7 bases in the junction. The DNA sequence is given as TGTGCCAGCAGTTTACTCCCCAGGGGGTTATGGTACAATGAGCAGTTCTTC. Its translation is CASSLLPRGLWYNEQFF.